This is a list of T cell receptor beta chains from one sample in a study of blood T cell repertoires in COVID-19. Clones were sequenced by immunoSEQ multiplex PCR, and TCRdb holds only the in-frame ones, with some missing. Of fewer than 250,000 clones listed, approximately 82% were seen once; the top ten hold roughly 2.9%. The source material was peripheral blood. These receptors were collected from a man aged 45-65 years with active or convalescent COVID-19. Both conserved end residues are part of each CDR3. A D gene is named only where the DNA matches it firmly. Some rows have no size entry. The others give once, few or many, or a class for an expanded clone.

j_call v_call d_call clone_size cdr3_nt cdr3_aa
TRBJ1-3 TRBV5-1 . . TGCGCCAGCAGCTACGCGGGAGGAAACACCATATATTTT CASSYAGGNTIYF
TRBJ2-1 TRBV6-5 . . TGTGCCAGCAGTCCCCAGGGCGGCTACAATGAGCAGTTCTTC CASSPQGGYNEQFF
TRBJ1-1 TRBV7-9 TRBD1 . TGTGCCAGCAGCCCACAGGGGGTTAACACTGAAGCTTTCTTT CASSPQGVNTEAFF
TRBJ2-7 TRBV9 . . TGTGCCAGCAGTCCAGGGGGGCAGCGGGGGTCCTTCTACGAGCAGTACTTC CASSPGGQRGSFYEQYF
TRBJ2-1 TRBV7-8 TRBD1 once TGTGCCAGCAGCCTCGGACAGGGGGCTTTGTTGAATGAGCAGTTCTTC CASSLGQGALLNEQFF
TRBJ2-1 TRBV27 TRBD2 . TGTGCCAGCAGTTCTTCCGGGACTAGCGGTATCAATGAGCAGTTCTTC CASSSSGTSGINEQFF
TRBJ1-3 TRBV7-2 . . TGTGCCAGCAGCATCCGGCAGGGGTCTGGAAACACCATATATTTT CASSIRQGSGNTIYF
TRBJ1-2 TRBV30 . . TGTGCCTGGGGCGGGAAAGACTATGGCTACACCTTC CAWGGKDYGYTF
TRBJ2-5 TRBV29-1 TRBD1 . TGCAGCGTTGCTCGCGGGACAGGGGGAGAGACCCAGTACTTC CSVARGTGGETQYF
TRBJ2-7 TRBV9 . . TGTGCCAGCAGCGTAGCTTGGACGGGGGATTACGAGCAGTACTTC CASSVAWTGDYEQYF
TRBJ2-1 TRBV28 . . TGTGCCAGCAGTTTCCGCTTACCCGGTGAGCAGTTCTTC CASSFRLPGEQFF
TRBJ2-3 TRBV15 . . TGTGCCACCAGCAGCGGGGGGCCCACAGATACGCAGTATTTT CATSSGGPTDTQYF
TRBJ2-3 TRBV9 TRBD2 . TGTGCCAGCAGCGTAGGTCTAGCGGGGGGGCGGGCCACAGATACGCAGTATTTT CASSVGLAGGRATDTQYF
TRBJ2-3 TRBV27 TRBD2 . TGTGCCAGCAGTTTTCGGTCGGGACTAGCGGGTACGCAGTATTTT CASSFRSGLAGTQYF
TRBJ1-2 TRBV7-6 TRBD1 . TGTGCCAGCAGCCTTCGGACAGGGGGCGCACCAAGAGATGGCTACACCTTC CASSLRTGGAPRDGYTF
TRBJ2-2 TRBV6-5 TRBD2 . TGTGCCAGCAGTTACGCCAGACTAGCTGGCGCCGGGGAGCTGTTTTTT CASSYARLAGAGELFF
TRBJ1-2 TRBV7-9 TRBD1 . TGTGCCAGCAGCACCATTGAGGGACAGGGCGCCTTGGGCTACACCTTC CASSTIEGQGALGYTF
TRBJ1-1 TRBV4-3 . . TGCGCCAGCAGCCAGTGGGGCTTGAACACTGAAGCTTTCTTT CASSQWGLNTEAFF
TRBJ1-2 TRBV20-1 TRBD1 . TGCAGTGCTTCGACAGGGGATGGCTACACCTTC CSASTGDGYTF
TRBJ1-4 TRBV15 . . TGTGCCACCAGCAGAGATAGTGAAAAACTGTTTTTT CATSRDSEKLFF